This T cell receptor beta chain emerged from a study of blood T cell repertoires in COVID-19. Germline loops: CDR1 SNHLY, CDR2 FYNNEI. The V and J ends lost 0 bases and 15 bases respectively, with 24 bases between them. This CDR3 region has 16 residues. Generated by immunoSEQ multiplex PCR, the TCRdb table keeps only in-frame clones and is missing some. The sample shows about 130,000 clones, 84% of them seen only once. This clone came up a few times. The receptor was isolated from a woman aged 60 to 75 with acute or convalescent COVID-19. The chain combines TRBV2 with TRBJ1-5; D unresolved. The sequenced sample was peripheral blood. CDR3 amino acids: CASSEAEIMAIRARHF. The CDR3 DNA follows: TGTGCCAGCAGTGAAGCGGAGATCATGGCTATCAGAGCAAGGCATTTT.